The clone carrying this TCR beta chain has just a few counts. Antigen specificity is unknown. These data are taken from a study of T-cell memory formation after mild COVID-19. Findings and caveats of the study: Of the contracting clones, CD4+ ones lay mainly in CM and EM, and CD8+ ones in EMRA. Pre-infection memory harbored some responding clones, suggesting cross-reactive memory joined. CD4/CD8 balance characterized clones contracting day 15 to 85, and CD4+ skew characterized later expanders.

The TCR alpha and TCR beta cDNA libraries, bearing sample barcodes and UMIs, were generated by 5'RACE using constant-segment primers. TCRdb redid the calling of the 5' RACE reads with MiXCR, one entry per CDR3 protein. Of 300,000 to 350,000 distinct CDR3 sequences in the sample, about an eighth were seen once. This sequence was found in a man between 18 and 29 years old who had mild COVID-19 (a few samples of this study predate the infection). Cell type and time point are not known. The sequencing input was PBMCs or a T cell subset sorted from them (not recorded which).

The chain's CDR3 is CASSLVGTENSPLHF. The CDR3 nucleotides are TGTGCCAGCAGCTTAGTGGGGACAGAAAATTCACCCCTCCACTTT. The chain carries TRBV7-9 and TRBJ1-6, with 7 bases aligning to TRBD1. The CDR3 is made up of 15 amino acids. After removal of 1 base from V and 7 bases from J, the junction contained 4 bases not matched to a gene. The germline V gene encodes CDR1 SEHNR and CDR2 FQNEAQ (reference sequence). Full variable domain (outside the CDR3, taken from reference TRBV7-9 and TRBJ1-6): DTGVSQNPRHKITKRGQNVTFRCDPISEHNRLYWYRQTLGQGPEFLTYFQNEAQLEKSRLLSDRFSAERPKGSFSTLEIQRTEQGDSAMYLCASSLVGTENSPLHFGNGTRLTVT.